Listed below are T cell receptor beta chains from one sample, sequenced in a study of monozygotic twins with inflammatory bowel disease. From its re-call of the 5' RACE reads, TCRdb lists each CDR3 protein once, without DNA. The data show over 350,000 distinct CDR3 sequences, and the top ten clones hold just over 2.5%. The sequenced sample consisted of blood. The receptors were sampled from a human donor with ulcerative colitis or Crohn's disease, or a healthy co-twin of an affected twin (not recorded which). Both conserved end residues are part of each CDR3.

V gene	J gene	CDR3 protein
TRBV7-9	TRBJ2-2	CASSRDRAGTGELFF
TRBV6-6	TRBJ1-4	CASSLTGYNEKLFF
TRBV7-9	TRBJ1-1	CASSLRSTGTEAFF
TRBV29-1	TRBJ2-3	CSVAGEGQGAITDTQYF
TRBV2	TRBJ2-1	CASRRLGGRETNEQFF
TRBV12-3/TRBV12-4	TRBJ1-4	CASSTRFSQVLNEKLFF
TRBV7-2	TRBJ2-1	CASSLTGTRDNEQFF
TRBV5-1	TRBJ2-7	CASSASAGAGYEQYF
TRBV7-3	TRBJ2-7	CASSTGPRTEQYF
TRBV4-1	TRBJ1-1	CASSRAPFNTEAFF
TRBV27	TRBJ1-5	CASRGDREAQPQHF
TRBV5-5	TRBJ2-1	CASSLADYRGDNEQFF
TRBV29-1	TRBJ2-5	CSVAGTVYQETQYF
TRBV5-1	TRBJ1-1	CASSVRDRAAEAFF
TRBV11-2	TRBJ2-1	CASSPMRALSYNEQFF
TRBV20-1	TRBJ2-5	CSARRTQETQYF
TRBV28	TRBJ2-3	CAGKRGGQSDTQYF
TRBV6-2/TRBV6-3	TRBJ1-2	CASSSYGIYYGYTF
TRBV4-1	TRBJ2-1	CASSQNDRGRYNEQFF
TRBV18	TRBJ1-4	CASSPDWTLGEKLFF
TRBV19	TRBJ2-1	CASSILGPQTYNEQFF
TRBV5-1	TRBJ2-1	CASSLDRSRNEQFF
TRBV7-3	TRBJ2-3	CASSSGLASTDTQYF
TRBV6-5	TRBJ1-1	CASSYYFRESRGTEAFF
TRBV7-8	TRBJ2-3	CASSLAPVGGPDTQYF
TRBV20-1	TRBJ2-5	CSARDWERGGPRETQYF
TRBV20-1	TRBJ2-7	CSARDSVQTYEQYF
TRBV6-1	TRBJ1-1	CASSERSPMNTEAFF
TRBV29-1	TRBJ1-3	CSVVGQRSGNTIYF
TRBV30	TRBJ2-3	CAWRVAGGVTDTQYF
TRBV4-1	TRBJ1-1	CASSLRGQDEAFF
TRBV20-1	TRBJ2-5	CSARARPPKETQYF
TRBV4-3	TRBJ2-7	CASSRVGGSYEQYF
TRBV30	TRBJ2-4	CAWSVWGAKNIQYF
TRBV3-1	TRBJ2-5	CASRFEGLGTQYF
TRBV7-9	TRBJ1-6	CASSDRAGTANSPLHF
TRBV4-1	TRBJ2-7	CASSPMTGTSGGRRSYEQYF
TRBV11-1	TRBJ2-1	CASSSTGSVNEQFF
TRBV5-4	TRBJ2-2	CASSLSGLLNTGELFF
TRBV5-1	TRBJ2-2	CASSRTLAGDNTGELFF
TRBV7-2	TRBJ2-3	CASTLFRNTDTQYF
TRBV7-6	TRBJ2-2	CASSPGNLDNTGELFF
TRBV7-2	TRBJ1-1	CASSLVRGGEAFF
TRBV10-2	TRBJ2-7	CASGGGSYEQYF
TRBV30	TRBJ1-6	CAWSTGENSPLHF
TRBV5-1	TRBJ1-4	CASRSQGAQEKLFF
TRBV5-1	TRBJ2-1	CASSLASRALRNEQFF
TRBV20-1	TRBJ1-2	CSARYSSYRGTYGYTF
TRBV5-1	TRBJ1-2	CASSLVGGTGMSYGYTF
TRBV4-3	TRBJ2-2	CASSHIGEPGELFF
TRBV4-1	TRBJ2-7	CASSHGTEGEQYF
TRBV7-2	TRBJ1-1	CASSLGKNTEAFF
TRBV4-3	TRBJ2-7	CASSQDRRQNYEQYF
TRBV7-2	TRBJ2-3	CASSPTGGPKGDTQYF